The next 22 T cell receptor beta chains were all read from a single sample in a study of OX40 agonist ivuxolimab in advanced cancers. Generated by immunoSEQ multiplex PCR, the TCRdb table keeps only in-frame clones and is missing some. The data show roughly 35,000 clones, roughly 82% seen once. The sequencing used CD4+ or CD8+ T cells sorted from blood, collected in a trial of the OX40 agonist ivuxolimab. These receptor sequences come from an adult with an advanced solid tumor such as melanoma, head and neck, liver or kidney cancer.

This rearrangement joins TRBV27 to TRBJ2-7; D is unclear. Per germline, CDR1 MNHEY and CDR2 SMNVEV (reference sequence). V lost 5 bases to trimming and J lost 0 bases, with 5 bases between them. This CDR3 region has 12 residues. CDR3 nucleotides: TGTGCCAGCAGTCCCCCCTCCTACGAGCAGTACTTC. This encodes CASSPPSYEQYF.

The DNA for the CDR3 is TGTGCCAGCAGCGACAACTACGGGGAGACCCAGTACTTC. Protein product: CASSDNYGETQYF. The gene calls are TRBV7-3 and TRBJ2-5; D is unclear. V was shortened by 5 bases and J by 5 bases, with 12 bases between the two germline ends. Germline CDR1 SGHTA, CDR2 FQGTGA. This CDR3 spans 13 amino acids.

The chain uses TRBV27 and TRBJ2-5; a weak D match, TRBD1 (6 bases). Germline V gives CDR1 MNHEY, CDR2 SMNVEV (reference sequence). This CDR3 spans 13 amino acids. V was pared by 5 bases and J by 6 bases, with 13 bases between. The CDR3 sequence: CASSVTGSQTQYF. CDR3 DNA sequence: TGTGCCAGCAGTGTAACAGGGTCGCAGACCCAGTACTTC.

V and J are TRBV10-3 and TRBJ2-1; possibly TRBD1 for D (6 bases). Germline V gives CDR1 ENHRY, CDR2 SYGVKD. The V end lost 6 bases, the J end lost 0 bases, and 12 bases lay between the germline ends. The CDR3 loop spans 15 amino acids. CDR3 sequence (DNA): TGTGCCATCAGCGGGGACACGAGCTCCTACAATGAGCAGTTCTTC. Translating it yields CAISGDTSSYNEQFF.

The chain recombines TRBV9 with TRBJ2-7; weak D call: TRBD1 (6 bases). V was pared by 2 bases and J by 6 bases, with 15 bases between. The CDR3 is 14 residues long. In germline, CDR1 is SGDLS, CDR2 YYNGEE. DNA of the CDR3: TGTGCCAGCAGCGTCGCTTCTGGGGGCGGCGAGCAGTACTTC. Translation gives CASSVASGGGEQYF.

V is TRBV19 and J is TRBJ1-2; 8 positions match TRBD1. The CDR3 loop spans 15 amino acids. The V segment lost 8 bases and the J segment 3 bases; nucleotides outside the gene matches: 11. Germline V gene sequence: CDR1 LNHDA, CDR2 SQIVND (reference sequence). The CDR3 sequence: CASSLTGVRDYGYTF. CDR3 DNA sequence: TGTGCCAGTTCCCTGACAGGGGTGAGGGACTATGGCTACACCTTC.

This clone was counted a single time. The chain joins TRBV18 to TRBJ1-3, with 8 bases lining up with TRBD1. The CDR3 has 16 amino acids. Trimming cost V 4 bases and J 2 bases; bases outside gene matches: 7. In germline, CDR1 is KGHSH, CDR2 LQKENI. The CDR3 DNA reads TGTGCCAGCTCACTACTTACGGACAGGGCTGGAAACACCATATATTTT. It codes for CASSLLTDRAGNTIYF. The whole variable domain, remainder taken from reference TRBV18 and TRBJ1-3, is NAGVMQNPRHLVRRRGQEARLRCSPMKGHSHVYWYRQLPEEGLKFMVYLQKENIIDESGMPKERFSAEFPKEGPSILRIQQVVRGDSAAYFCASSLLTDRAGNTIYFGEGSWLTVV.

This chain links TRBV9 with TRBJ2-3, with D possibly matching TRBD1 (5 bases). The V gene lost 0 bases and the J gene lost 6 bases, with 17 bases spanning the gap. Germline CDR1 and CDR2: SGDLS and YYNGEE. This CDR3 region has 16 residues. CDR3 protein: CASSVASGAGWDTQYF. The CDR3 DNA reads as TGTGCCAGCAGCGTAGCGAGTGGGGCCGGGTGGGATACGCAGTATTTT.

The V and J genes are TRBV10-3 and TRBJ2-5; 7 bases fit TRBD1. J gave up 0 bases and V 2 bases, and 3 bases lay outside the gene matches. This CDR3 is built from 15 residues. In germline, CDR1 is ENHRY, CDR2 SYGVKD. CDR3 loop: CAISEPDRYQETQYF. The CDR3 region has the DNA TGTGCCATCAGTGAGCCGGACAGGTACCAAGAGACCCAGTACTTC.

The rearrangement joins TRBV5-1 to TRBJ1-1, with 12 bases fitting TRBD1. The CDR3 is 14 amino acids. CDR1 and CDR2 from the germline V gene are SGHRS and YFSETQ. With 7 bases clipped from V and 11 bases from J, the junction kept 12 bases outside the gene matches. CDR3 loop: CASSVGTGGLEAFF. The CDR3 DNA is TGCGCCAGCTCGGTAGGGACAGGGGGCCTGGAGGCTTTCTTT.

The chain couples TRBV5-3 to TRBJ2-2; 10 bases align to TRBD2. TRBV5-3 is an ORF, with its function uncertain. This CDR3 comprises 16 residues. V dropped 6 bases and J dropped 3; count of bases not matched to a gene: 8. The CDR3: CARKPSGRRYTGELFF. CDR3 in DNA: TGTGCCAGAAAACCTAGCGGGAGACGTTACACCGGGGAGCTGTTTTTT.

The table lists this clone with a count of one. This chain links TRBV2 with TRBJ2-5, with D possibly TRBD2 on 6 matching bases. Germline values: CDR1 SNHLY, CDR2 FYNNEI. The CDR3 runs 13 residues. The V end was cut by 7 bases, the J end by 0 bases, with 9 bases between. The CDR3 DNA reads as TGTGCCAGCATTCGGGACTACCAAGAGACCCAGTACTTC. Its protein is CASIRDYQETQYF.

CDR3 sequence reads: CASTDPPYNEQFF. The DNA of the CDR3 is TGTGCCAGCACCGACCCGCCCTACAATGAGCAGTTCTTC. The chain links TRBV2 to TRBJ2-1; D remains ambiguous. CDR1 SNHLY and CDR2 FYNNEI come from the germline V gene. The CDR3 is made up of 13 amino acids. Trimming took 7 bases from V and 2 from J, leaving 9 bases between them.

This sequence joins TRBV28 and TRBJ2-1; D is unclear. V gave up 5 bases and J gave up 8 bases, with 10 bases separating them. This CDR3 has 12 residues. Germline CDR1 reads MDHEN; CDR2 reads SYDVKM. CDR3 region: CASSALVDEQFF. Here the CDR3 DNA reads TGTGCCAGCAGTGCCTTAGTGGATGAGCAGTTCTTC. Combining the CDR3 with reference TRBV28 and TRBJ2-1 gives the whole variable domain DVKVTQSSRYLVKRTGEKVFLECVQDMDHENMFWYRQDPGLGLRLIYFSYDVKMKEKGDIPEGYSVSREKKERFSLILESASTNQTSMYLCASSALVDEQFFGPGTRLTVL.

The CDR3 protein is CASSFFSLGTNTEAFF. Here the CDR3 DNA reads TGTGCCAGCAGTTTTTTCTCCCTAGGAACGAACACTGAAGCTTTCTTT. V is TRBV28 and J is TRBJ1-1; D call uncertain. The CDR3 sequence is 16 residues long. V was clipped by 3 bases and J by 1 base, with 15 bases between them. Germline lookup yields CDR1 MDHEN and CDR2 SYDVKM.

The rearrangement joins TRBV6-1 to TRBJ1-2; D ambiguous. Trimming cost V 3 bases and J 6 bases, with 11 bases left between them. CDR1 MNHNS and CDR2 SASEGT come from the germline V gene. This CDR3 has 13 amino acids. The CDR3 spells CASSEQESNGYTF. DNA for the CDR3: TGTGCCAGCAGTGAGCAGGAGTCTAATGGCTACACCTTC.

V and J are TRBV15 and TRBJ2-7; 7 bases agree with TRBD1. V gave up 4 bases and J gave up 5 bases; unmatched junction bases: 11. The CDR3 totals 15 residues. Germline-derived CDR1 and CDR2 are LNHNV and YYDKDF (reference sequence). CDR3 DNA sequence: TGTGCCACCAGCATAGACAGGGCAAAGTCTGACGAGCAGTACTTC. Its translation: CATSIDRAKSDEQYF.

This clone was recorded only once. CDR3 loop: CASSMGATGELFF. The CDR3 bases are TGCGCCAGCAGCATGGGGGCTACCGGGGAGCTGTTTTTT. The chain joins TRBV5-1 to TRBJ2-2, with a possible D match to TRBD1 (6 bases). The CDR3 length is 13 residues. V lost 4 bases and J 5 bases, leaving 9 bases between the germline ends. Germline V gene data show CDR1 as SGHRS and CDR2 as YFSETQ.

Of note for this clone: The junction departs from the called germline gene at one end, perhaps through a read error. The chain carries TRBV6-6 and TRBJ2-1; TRBD2 matches at 9 bases. Germline assignment: CDR1 MNHNY and CDR2 SVGAGI (reference sequence). The CDR3 is made up of 14 amino acids. The CDR3 DNA reads TGTGCCGGCAGTTTAGCGGGAGTGGTGAATGAGCAGTTCTTC. It codes for CAGSLAGVVNEQFF.

This chain links TRBV5-1 with TRBJ2-7, with D tentatively TRBD2 (5 bases). Germline loops: CDR1 SGHRS, CDR2 YFSETQ. The ends were cut back, 1 base at V and 4 bases at J, with 6 bases in the middle. CDR3 length equals 12 residues. The CDR3 sequence is CASSLRGYEQYF. Written as DNA, the CDR3 is TGCGCCAGCAGCTTGAGAGGGTACGAGCAGTACTTC.

The chain employs TRBV7-8 and TRBJ1-5, with 8 bases that match TRBD1. Unmatched junction bases numbered 9, after V lost 4 bases and J lost 10 bases. This CDR3 region has 14 residues. The germline gives CDR1 SGHVS, CDR2 FQNEAQ. This chain's CDR3 is CASSSRTGFGPQHF. The CDR3 DNA is TGTGCCAGCAGCTCACGGACAGGGTTCGGCCCCCAGCATTTT.

The V gene is TRBV10-1, the J gene TRBJ1-1, with a possible D match to TRBD1 (6 bases). V dropped 0 bases and J dropped 0 bases, with 8 bases sitting between them. Germline values: CDR1 WNHNN, CDR2 SYGVQD (reference sequence). CDR3 length: 15 amino acids. The CDR3: CASSESRGMNTEAFF. The CDR3 DNA reads as TGCGCCAGCAGTGAGTCGAGGGGGATGAACACTGAAGCTTTCTTT.